One and the same sample provided the 4 T cell receptor beta chains below, sequenced in a study of OX40 agonist ivuxolimab in advanced cancers. Libraries were prepared by immunoSEQ multiplex PCR; TCRdb keeps only in-frame clonotypes and omits some of them. The top ten clones hold about 1.8% of a sample with some 77,000 clones, about 92% of them seen once. The specimen was CD4+ or CD8+ T cells sorted from blood, collected in a trial of the OX40 agonist ivuxolimab. These receptors all stem from an adult with an advanced solid tumor such as melanoma, head and neck, liver or kidney cancer.

V and J are TRBV11-3 and TRBJ1-1; D not certain. The CDR3 runs to 13 residues. Deletions cut 4 bases from V and 7 bases from J, with 13 bases between. Germline lookup yields CDR1 SGHNT and CDR2 YENEEA. CDR3 DNA sequence: TGTGCCAGCAGCTGGGGAAAAGGGCTTGAAGCTTTCTTT. This codes for CASSWGKGLEAFF.

The chain couples TRBV29-1 to TRBJ1-2, with D possibly matching TRBD1 (6 bases). This CDR3 is built from 10 residues. Per germline, CDR1 SQVTM and CDR2 ANQGSEA. V was pared by 6 bases and J by 7 bases, with 9 bases between. The DNA of the CDR3 is TGCAGCGTCGTAGGGGGTGGCTACACCTTC. Translating it yields CSVVGGGYTF.

This rearrangement joins TRBV6-1 to TRBJ1-5; 9 bases align to TRBD1. CDR1 is MNHNS and CDR2 is SASEGT in the germline V gene. The CDR3 contains 17 residues. J was trimmed by 0 bases and V by 3 bases; bases with no gene match: 6. CDR3 coding DNA: TGTGCCAGCAGTGAGGACAGGGGCAGGGGTAGCAATCAGCCCCAGCATTTT. Translated, it gives CASSEDRGRGSNQPQHF.

V is TRBV5-1 and J is TRBJ2-3; 9 nucleotides align to TRBD2. The CDR3 loop spans 16 amino acids. The ends lost 0 bases at V and 3 bases at J; junction bases unmatched: 5. Germline CDR1 is SGHRS and CDR2 is YFSETQ. CDR3 bases: TGCGCCAGCAGCTTGGCACTAGCGGGTGTAACAGATACGCAGTATTTT. This sequence encodes CASSLALAGVTDTQYF.